This section outlines one T cell receptor beta chain sequence together with its context. Its specificity is not known. These data belong to a study of T cell responses to AZD1222 COVID-19 vaccine. Turning to the study itself: Pooling covered second doses at about 4 or about 12 weeks.

CDR3 length: 16 amino acids. Trimming left V 5 bases short and J 8 bases short, with 22 bases between. Germline-derived CDR1 and CDR2 are SGHVS and FQNEAQ. Notes on the study in general: At baseline, just 6 or 7 AZD1222 recipients tested seropositive. Possibly, clonal diversity was underestimated; donors were largely white British and included more females. Sampling captured repertoires only after the peak T cell response.

The protocol was immunoSEQ multiplex PCR, while the TCRdb copy is restricted to in-frame clones and leaves out a portion. This sample yields more than 100,000 clones, of which about 85% are seen a single time; roughly 2.4% belongs to the top ten. J is TRBJ2-1 and V is TRBV7-8, with D possibly being TRBD1 (5 bases). The sequencing used peripheral blood, collected on day 0 of AZD1222 vaccination. The clonotype originates from an adult in good health. The DNA of the CDR3 is TGTGCCAGCAGCCACGGTCTCGCAGGGATGTTAGATGAGCAGTTCTTC. Protein sequence: CASSHGLAGMLDEQFF.